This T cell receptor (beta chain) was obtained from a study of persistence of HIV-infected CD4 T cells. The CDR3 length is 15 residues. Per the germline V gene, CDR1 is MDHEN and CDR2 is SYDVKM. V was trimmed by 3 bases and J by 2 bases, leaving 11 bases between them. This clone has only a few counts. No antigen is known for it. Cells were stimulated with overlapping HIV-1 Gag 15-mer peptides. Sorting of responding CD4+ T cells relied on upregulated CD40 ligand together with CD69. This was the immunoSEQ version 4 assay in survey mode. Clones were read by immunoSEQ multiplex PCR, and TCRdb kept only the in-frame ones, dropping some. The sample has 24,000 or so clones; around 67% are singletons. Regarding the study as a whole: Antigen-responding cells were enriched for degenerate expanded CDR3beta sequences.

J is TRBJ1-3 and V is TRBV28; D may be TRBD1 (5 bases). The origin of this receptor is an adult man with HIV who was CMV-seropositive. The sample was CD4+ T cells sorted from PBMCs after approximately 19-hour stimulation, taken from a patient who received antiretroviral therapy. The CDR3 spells CASSFPPGAGNTIYF. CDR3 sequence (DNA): TGTGCCAGCAGTTTCCCCCCGGGGGCTGGAAACACCATATATTTT.